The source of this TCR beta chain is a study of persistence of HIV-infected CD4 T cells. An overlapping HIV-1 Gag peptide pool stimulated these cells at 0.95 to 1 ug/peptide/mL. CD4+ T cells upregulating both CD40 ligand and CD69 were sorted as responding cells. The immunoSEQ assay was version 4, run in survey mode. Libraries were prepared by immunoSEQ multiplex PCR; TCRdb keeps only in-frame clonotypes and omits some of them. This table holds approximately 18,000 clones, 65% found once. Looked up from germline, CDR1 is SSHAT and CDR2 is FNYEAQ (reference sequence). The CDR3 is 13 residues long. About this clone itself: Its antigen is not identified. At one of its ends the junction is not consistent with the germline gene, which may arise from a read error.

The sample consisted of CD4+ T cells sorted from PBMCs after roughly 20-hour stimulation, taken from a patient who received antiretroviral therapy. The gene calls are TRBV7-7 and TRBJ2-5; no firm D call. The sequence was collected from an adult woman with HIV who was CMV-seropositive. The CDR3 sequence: CASSLSGEETQYF. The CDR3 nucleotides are TGTGCTAGCAGCTTATCCGGAGAGGAGACCCAGTACTTC.